This T cell receptor (beta chain) was captured by sequencing in a study of lymphopenia after photon versus proton radiotherapy. Findings and caveats of the study: Only patients who died were analyzed for survival; proton advantage is unproven.

To note about this clone: Its target is unknown.

V was shortened by 0 bases and J by 14 bases, with 17 bases between the two germline ends. The CDR3 sequence is 14 residues long. Per the germline V gene, CDR1 is MNHEY and CDR2 is SVGAGI. The method was immunoSEQ multiplex PCR; TCRdb's version includes in-frame clones alone and lacks a portion of them. The sample contains roughly 30,000 clones, around 90% of which appear only once. This receptor was obtained from a woman in her sixties or seventies with cholangiocarcinoma. Some clones in this sample may be carry-over from other donors' samples. J is TRBJ2-1 and V is TRBV6-5; a possible D gene is TRBD2 (6 bases). This specimen was peripheral blood, taken from a patient treated with proton-based radiotherapy. Written as DNA, the CDR3 is TGTGCCAGCAGTTACTCGGGAACTAGCTTCGGGAAGTTCTTC. Amino acids: CASSYSGTSFGKFF.